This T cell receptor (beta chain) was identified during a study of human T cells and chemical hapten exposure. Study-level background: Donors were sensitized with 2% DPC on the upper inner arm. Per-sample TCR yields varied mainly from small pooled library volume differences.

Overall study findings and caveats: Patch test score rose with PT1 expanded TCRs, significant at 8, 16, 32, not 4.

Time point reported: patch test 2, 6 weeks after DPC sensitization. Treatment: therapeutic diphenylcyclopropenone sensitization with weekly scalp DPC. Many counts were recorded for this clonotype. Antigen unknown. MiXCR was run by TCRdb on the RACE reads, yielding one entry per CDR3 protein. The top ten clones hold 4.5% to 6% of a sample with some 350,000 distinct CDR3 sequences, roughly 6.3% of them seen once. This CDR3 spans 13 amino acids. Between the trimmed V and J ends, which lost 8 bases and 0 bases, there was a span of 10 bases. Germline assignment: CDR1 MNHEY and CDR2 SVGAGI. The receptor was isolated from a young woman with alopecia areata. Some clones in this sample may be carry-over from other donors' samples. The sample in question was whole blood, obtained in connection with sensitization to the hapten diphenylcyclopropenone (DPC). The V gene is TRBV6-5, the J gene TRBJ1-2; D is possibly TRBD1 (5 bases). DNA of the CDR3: TGTGCCAGCGGTCGGGGGTCTAACTATGGCTACACCTTC. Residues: CASGRGSNYGYTF.